The 20 T cell receptor beta chains below were found in one sample sequenced in a study of CD8 T cells in Susac syndrome. The authors reverse transcribed roughly 0.5 to 1 ug RNA with random hexamers. TCRdb re-derived calls from the immunoSEQ multiplex PCR reads in MiXCR, one entry per CDR3 protein. The data show 67,000 or so distinct CDR3 sequences, 93% seen once. Source material: CD4+ T cells from PBMCs. The receptors shown here come from a human donor with Susac syndrome.

The rearrangement links TRBV5-1 to TRBJ1-2; D gene ambiguous. Trimming stripped 0 bases from V and 1 base from J, with 19 bases between. The CDR3 extends over 18 amino acids. Germline-derived CDR1 and CDR2 are SGHRS and YFSETQ. DNA of the CDR3: TGCGCCAGCAGCTTGGATGGGCTGTGGACGTCCCTTAACTATGGCTACACCTTC. Translating it yields CASSLDGLWTSLNYGYTF.

The chain couples TRBV3-1 to TRBJ2-1, with 10 nucleotides matching TRBD1. The CDR3 loop spans 17 amino acids. CDR1 and CDR2 (germline): LGHDT, YNNKEL (reference sequence). Trimming cost V 3 bases and J 5 bases; bases outside gene matches: 10. The CDR3 loop reads CASSHSAAGQGNNEQFF. In DNA form, the CDR3 reads TGTGCCAGCAGCCACTCCGCTGCGGGACAGGGGAACAATGAGCAGTTCTTC.

The chain uses TRBV4-1 and TRBJ1-1; TRBD1 aligns across 7 bases. Germline V gene sequence: CDR1 MGHRA, CDR2 YSYEKL. V was pared by 1 base and J by 1 base, with 9 bases of the junction left unmatched. This CDR3 region has 17 residues. The CDR3 loop reads CASSQAGDREKNTEAFF. For the CDR3, the DNA is TGCGCCAGCAGCCAAGCCGGGGACAGAGAGAAGAACACTGAAGCTTTCTTT.

This clonotype was picked up one time. V is TRBV5-1 and J is TRBJ2-5, with 8 bases matching TRBD2. The CDR3 consists of 16 residues. The germline V gene encodes CDR1 SGHRS and CDR2 YFSETQ. Trimming at V came to 6 bases and at J to 3 bases, leaving 13 bases not matched to a gene. In nucleotides, the CDR3 is TGCGCCAGCACCTTACGGGGGGGAGTAAACAAAGAGACCCAGTACTTC. Its protein is CASTLRGGVNKETQYF.

The chain couples TRBV10-3 to TRBJ1-6, with 10 bases aligning to TRBD1. This CDR3 is 20 amino acids long. Germline trimming cut 4 bases from V and 3 bases from J; bases unmatched to any gene: 15. Germline CDR1 and CDR2: ENHRY and SYGVKD. The CDR3 coding sequence is TGTGCCATCAGTGCCACCGGGACAGGGGTTATCCGGGGCTATAATTCACCCCTCCACTTT. This gives the protein CAISATGTGVIRGYNSPLHF.

This clonotype was seen just once. V usage is TRBV29-1 and J usage is TRBJ2-3; 8 bases fit TRBD2. This CDR3 region has 16 residues. The junction had 14 bases not matched to a gene; V was cut back by 4 bases and J by 5 bases. The germline V gene encodes CDR1 SQVTM and CDR2 ANQGSEA. The CDR3 DNA is TGCAGCGTTGGACCCGGCGGCGGGGGGCCGGGAGATACGCAGTATTTT. Amino acid sequence: CSVGPGGGGPGDTQYF.

J is TRBJ2-2 and V is TRBV7-2, with a possible D match to TRBD2 (5 bases). The CDR3 spans 16 residues. Deletions cut 5 bases from V and 4 bases from J, with 17 bases between. Germline V gene lookup returns CDR1 SGHTA and CDR2 FQGNSA. The chain's CDR3 is CASSPPAAALTGELFF. The CDR3 DNA follows: TGTGCCAGCAGCCCTCCCGCAGCGGCCCTCACCGGGGAGCTGTTTTTT.

This chain uses TRBV20-1 with TRBJ2-3; tentatively, D is TRBD2 (6 bases). This CDR3 is built from 16 residues. V was trimmed by 4 bases and J by 2 bases, leaving 19 bases between them. Looked up from germline, CDR1 is DFQATT and CDR2 is SNEGSKA (reference sequence). The CDR3 loop is CSATDSGRGNTDTQYF. The CDR3 DNA reads TGCAGTGCTACTGACTCGGGGCGGGGTAACACAGATACGCAGTATTTT.

V usage is TRBV6-5 and J usage is TRBJ1-3, with 10 bases aligning to TRBD1. The germline CDR1 and CDR2 sequences are MNHEY and SVGAGI. The CDR3 loop spans 16 amino acids. The V and J ends lost 2 bases and 5 bases, in that order; junction bases with no gene match: 6. The CDR3, as DNA: TGTGCCAGCAGTTACCTCGGGACAGGGGAAAGAAACACCATATATTTT. Translating gives CASSYLGTGERNTIYF.

This chain connects TRBV6-2 or TRBV6-3 to TRBJ1-5; weak D call: TRBD1 (5 bases). The CDR3 contains 14 residues. Germline V gene sequence: CDR1 MNHEY, CDR2 SVGEGT. The germline V and J ends were trimmed by 6 bases and 2 bases, with 11 bases remaining between them. This CDR3 is CASRPDSGNQPQHF. DNA for the CDR3: TGTGCCAGCAGGCCAGACAGTGGCAATCAGCCCCAGCATTTT.

The genes are TRBV18 and TRBJ2-7; 10 bases line up with TRBD1. V dropped 1 base and J dropped 7; count of bases not matched to a gene: 7. The germline gives CDR1 KGHSH, CDR2 LQKENI. There are 15 residues in the CDR3. For the CDR3, the DNA is TGTGCCAGCTCACCACGACAGGGGGCTAAGGATGAGCAGTACTTC. It yields the protein CASSPRQGAKDEQYF.

This clonotype has just one count. The genes are TRBV12-3 or TRBV12-4 and TRBJ2-7; maybe TRBD1 (5 bases). V dropped 4 bases and J dropped 2 bases, with 15 bases sitting between them. The CDR3 length is 15 residues. CDR3 nucleotides: TGTGCCAGCAGTTACGACAGAGGCTTAACCTACGAGCAGTACTTC. Translation gives CASSYDRGLTYEQYF.

This chain joins TRBV15 and TRBJ2-5; D unclear. CDR1 is LNHNV, CDR2 YYDKDF, per germline (reference sequence). Trimming pared 0 bases from V and 4 bases from J, leaving 6 bases between. This CDR3 spans 13 amino acids. The CDR3 protein is CATSRDDLETQYF. The CDR3 DNA is TGTGCCACCAGCAGAGATGATCTAGAGACCCAGTACTTC.

This clonotype was counted between two and nine times. The rearrangement links TRBV19 to TRBJ2-7; the match to TRBD1 covers 8 bases. The V segment lost 8 bases and the J segment 4 bases; nucleotides outside the gene matches: 7. Per the germline V gene, CDR1 is LNHDA and CDR2 is SQIVND (reference sequence). The CDR3 has 13 amino acids. The CDR3 DNA is TGTGCCAGTGGTGGACAGGGAGATTACGAGCAGTACTTC. This codes for CASGGQGDYEQYF.

The rearrangement links TRBV28 to TRBJ1-4; D remains unclear. V gave up 5 bases and J gave up 8 bases, with 15 bases separating them. This CDR3 has 14 amino acids. From germline, CDR1 is MDHEN and CDR2 SYDVKM. CDR3 DNA sequence: TGTGCCAGCAGTCCATCAAGGGCAGAGGAAAAACTGTTTTTT. This translates into CASSPSRAEEKLFF.

Turning to this clonotype: An end of the junction does not agree with germline; a read error may underlie this. The chain employs TRBV20-1 and TRBJ2-7; 7 bases map to TRBD2. Looked up from germline, CDR1 is DFQATT and CDR2 is SNEGSKA (reference sequence). The CDR3 is made up of 14 amino acids. DNA for the CDR3: TGCAGTGCCAGAGCCCAGAGCGGGGATTTCGAGCAGTACTTC. Translated: CSARAQSGDFEQYF.

This chain connects TRBV28 to TRBJ2-5; the D call may be TRBD1 or TRBD2 (6 bases each). The germline V and J ends were trimmed by 3 bases and 1 base, with 12 bases remaining between them. Germline lookup yields CDR1 MDHEN and CDR2 SYDVKM. This CDR3 has 15 amino acids. CDR3 amino acids: CASSLGGAAQETQYF. As DNA, the CDR3 is TGTGCCAGCAGTTTGGGGGGCGCAGCCCAAGAGACCCAGTACTTC.

V gene TRBV5-1 combines with J gene TRBJ2-4; D remains ambiguous. Germline V CDR1 and CDR2: SGHRS, YFSETQ. Trimming removed 3 bases at V and 0 bases at J, with 4 bases between. CDR3 length: 13 amino acids. The DNA of the CDR3 is TGCGCCAGCAGCTCTATAGCCAAAAACATTCAGTACTTC. This codes for CASSSIAKNIQYF.

The sample holds one count of this clonotype. This chain connects TRBV4-3 to TRBJ2-3; D is undetermined. The CDR3 runs to 14 residues. V shed 0 bases and J shed 6 bases, with 10 bases lying between them. CDR1 is LGHNA, CDR2 YSLEER, per germline. CDR3 DNA sequence: TGCGCCAGCAGCCAAGATAAGGTCGCGGATACGCAGTATTTT. Its translation: CASSQDKVADTQYF.

The chain links TRBV2 to TRBJ2-3; D is undetermined. This CDR3 spans 14 amino acids. V lost 3 bases, J lost 2 bases, and 9 bases lay in between. CDR1 and CDR2 from the germline V gene are SNHLY and FYNNEI. This chain's CDR3 is CASSDGRTTDTQYF. DNA for the CDR3: TGTGCCAGCAGTGATGGCAGGACCACAGATACGCAGTATTTT.